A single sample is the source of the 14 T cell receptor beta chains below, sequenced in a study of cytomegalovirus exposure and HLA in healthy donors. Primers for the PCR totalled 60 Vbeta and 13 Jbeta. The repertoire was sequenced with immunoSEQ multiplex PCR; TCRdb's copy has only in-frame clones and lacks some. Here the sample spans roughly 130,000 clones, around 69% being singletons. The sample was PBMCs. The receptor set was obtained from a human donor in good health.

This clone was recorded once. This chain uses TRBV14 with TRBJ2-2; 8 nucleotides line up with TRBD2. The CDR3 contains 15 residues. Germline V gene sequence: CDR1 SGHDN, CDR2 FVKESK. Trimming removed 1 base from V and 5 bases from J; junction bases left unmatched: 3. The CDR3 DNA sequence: TGTGCCAGCAGCCAAGCATTAGCGGGAACCGGGGAGCTGTTTTTT. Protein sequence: CASSQALAGTGELFF.

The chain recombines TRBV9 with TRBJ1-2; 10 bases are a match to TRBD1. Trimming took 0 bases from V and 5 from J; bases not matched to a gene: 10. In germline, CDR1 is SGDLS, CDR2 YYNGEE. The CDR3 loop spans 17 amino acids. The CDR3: CASSVATGTGAEYGYTF. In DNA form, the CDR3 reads TGTGCCAGCAGCGTAGCTACGGGGACAGGGGCGGAGTATGGCTACACCTTC.

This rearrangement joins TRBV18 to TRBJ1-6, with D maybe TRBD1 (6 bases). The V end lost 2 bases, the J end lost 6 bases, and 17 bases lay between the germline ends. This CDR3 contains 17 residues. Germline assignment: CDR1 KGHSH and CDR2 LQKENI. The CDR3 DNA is TGTGCCAGCTCACCAACTGTAATCAGGGGAACTAATTCACCCCTCCACTTT. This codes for CASSPTVIRGTNSPLHF.

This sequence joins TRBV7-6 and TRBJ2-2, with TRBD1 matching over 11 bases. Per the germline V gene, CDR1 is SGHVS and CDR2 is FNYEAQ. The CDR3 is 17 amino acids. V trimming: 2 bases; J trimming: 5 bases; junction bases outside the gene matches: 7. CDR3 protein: CASSLIGQGAQTGELFF. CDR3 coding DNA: TGTGCCAGCAGCTTAATCGGACAGGGGGCGCAAACCGGGGAGCTGTTTTTT.

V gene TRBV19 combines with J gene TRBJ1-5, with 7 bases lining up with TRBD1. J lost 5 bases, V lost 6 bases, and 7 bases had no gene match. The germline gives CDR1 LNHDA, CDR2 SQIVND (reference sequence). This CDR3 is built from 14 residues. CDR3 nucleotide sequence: TGTGCCAGTAGAAAGACAGGGAGTCATCAGCCCCAGCATTTT. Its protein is CASRKTGSHQPQHF.

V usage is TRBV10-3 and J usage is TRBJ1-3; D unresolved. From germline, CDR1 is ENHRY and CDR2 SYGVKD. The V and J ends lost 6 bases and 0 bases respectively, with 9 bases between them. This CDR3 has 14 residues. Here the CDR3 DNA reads TGTGCCATCAGCCAACAAGACTCTGGAAACACCATATATTTT. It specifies CAISQQDSGNTIYF.

CDR3 protein: CASSPPAGLSEQYF. Written as DNA, the CDR3 is TGTGCCAGCAGCCCTCCCGCGGGACTGAGCGAGCAGTACTTC. This chain uses TRBV28 with TRBJ2-7, with D perhaps matching TRBD2 (6 bases). Trimming removed 6 bases from V and 6 bases from J, with 18 bases in between. CDR3 length equals 14 residues. The germline gives CDR1 MDHEN, CDR2 SYDVKM. Full variable domain (rest looked up from reference TRBV28 and TRBJ2-7): DVKVTQSSRYLVKRTGEKVFLECVQDMDHENMFWYRQDPGLGLRLIYFSYDVKMKEKGDIPEGYSVSREKKERFSLILESASTNQTSMYLCASSPPAGLSEQYFGPGTRLTVT.

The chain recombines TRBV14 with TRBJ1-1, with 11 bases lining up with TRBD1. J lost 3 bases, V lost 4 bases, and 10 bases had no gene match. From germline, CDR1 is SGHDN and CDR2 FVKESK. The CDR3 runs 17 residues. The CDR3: CASSPLGDRGGYTEAFF. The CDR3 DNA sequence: TGTGCCAGCAGCCCGCTCGGGGACAGGGGGGGGTACACTGAAGCTTTCTTT.

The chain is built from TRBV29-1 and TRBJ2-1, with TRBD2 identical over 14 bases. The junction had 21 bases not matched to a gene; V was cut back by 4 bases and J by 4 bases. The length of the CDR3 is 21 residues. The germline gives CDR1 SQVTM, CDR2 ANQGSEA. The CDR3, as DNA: TGCAGCGTTGTGGGGTGGACCGGGACTAGCGGGAGATCCGACTTATACAATGAGCAGTTCTTC. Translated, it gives CSVVGWTGTSGRSDLYNEQFF.

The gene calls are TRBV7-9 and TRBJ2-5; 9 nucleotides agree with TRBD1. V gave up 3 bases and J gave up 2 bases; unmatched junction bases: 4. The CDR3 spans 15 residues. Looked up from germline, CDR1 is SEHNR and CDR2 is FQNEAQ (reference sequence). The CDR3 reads CASSFADRGQETQYF. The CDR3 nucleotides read TGTGCCAGCAGCTTTGCGGACAGGGGACAAGAGACCCAGTACTTC. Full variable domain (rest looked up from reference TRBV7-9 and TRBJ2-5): DTGVSQNPRHKITKRGQNVTFRCDPISEHNRLYWYRQTLGQGPEFLTYFQNEAQLEKSRLLSDRFSAERPKGSFSTLEIQRTEQGDSAMYLCASSFADRGQETQYFGPGTRLLVL.

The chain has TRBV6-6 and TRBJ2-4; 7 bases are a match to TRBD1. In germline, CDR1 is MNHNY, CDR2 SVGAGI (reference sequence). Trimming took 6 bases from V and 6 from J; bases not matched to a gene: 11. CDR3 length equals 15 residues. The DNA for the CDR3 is TGTGCCAGCAGGGAGATAGGGGGCTCGGGAAACATTCAGTACTTC. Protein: CASREIGGSGNIQYF.

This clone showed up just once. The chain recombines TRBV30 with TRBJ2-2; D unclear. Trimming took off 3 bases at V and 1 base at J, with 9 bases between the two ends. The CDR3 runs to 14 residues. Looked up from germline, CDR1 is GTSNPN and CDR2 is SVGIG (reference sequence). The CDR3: CAWRQYLNTGELFF. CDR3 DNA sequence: TGTGCCTGGAGACAGTACCTGAACACCGGGGAGCTGTTTTTT. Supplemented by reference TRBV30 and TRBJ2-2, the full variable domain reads SQTIHQWPATLVQPVGSPLSLECTVEGTSNPNLYWYRQAAGRGLQLLFYSVGIGQISSEVPQNLSASRPQDRQFILSSKKLLLSDSGFYLCAWRQYLNTGELFFGEGSRLTVL.

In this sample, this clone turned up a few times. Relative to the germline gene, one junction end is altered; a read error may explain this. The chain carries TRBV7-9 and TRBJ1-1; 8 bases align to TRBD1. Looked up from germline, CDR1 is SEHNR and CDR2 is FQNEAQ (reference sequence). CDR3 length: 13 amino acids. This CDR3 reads CSSSPTGAAEAFF. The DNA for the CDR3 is TGTTCCAGCAGCCCGACAGGGGCCGCTGAAGCTTTCTTT. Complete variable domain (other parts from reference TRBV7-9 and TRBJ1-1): DTGVSQNPRHKITKRGQNVTFRCDPISEHNRLYWYRQTLGQGPEFLTYFQNEAQLEKSRLLSDRFSAERPKGSFSTLEIQRTEQGDSAMYLCSSSPTGAAEAFFGQGTRLTVV.

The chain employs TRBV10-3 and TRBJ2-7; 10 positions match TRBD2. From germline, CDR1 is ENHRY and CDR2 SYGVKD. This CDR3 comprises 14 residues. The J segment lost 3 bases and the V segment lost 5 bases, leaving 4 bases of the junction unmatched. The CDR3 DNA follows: TGTGCCATCAGTCCGGCTAGCGGGAGCTACGAGCAGTACTTC. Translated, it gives CAISPASGSYEQYF.